This T cell receptor (beta chain) was sequenced for a study of blood T cell repertoires in COVID-19. In the study overall: In each case, the material was cDNA or gDNA derived from T cells, B-cell-depleted T cells, or PBMCs.

This study enrolled people aged roughly 18 to 90 from under 25 US geographic areas. J lost 6 bases, V lost 8 bases, and 11 bases had no gene match. CDR1 is SNHLY, CDR2 FYNNEI, per germline. The CDR3 totals 15 residues. Repertoires were generated with immunoSEQ multiplex PCR, while TCRdb's copy carries only in-frame clones and drops some. Among roughly 350,000 clones listed, 92% were seen once. Sequenced: PBMCs or T cells enriched from blood (not recorded which). The chain uses TRBV2 and TRBJ2-1; 9 bases are a match to TRBD2. The sequence was collected from a woman aged 25-40 years who had recovered from COVID-19. CDR3 sequence reads: CASQPPGLAINEQFF. CDR3 DNA sequence: TGTGCCAGCCAACCCCCGGGACTAGCCATCAATGAGCAGTTCTTC.